Each of the 31 T cell receptor beta chains below was sequenced from the same sample in a study of cytomegalovirus exposure and HLA in healthy donors. PCR was performed using 60 Vbeta and 13 Jbeta primers. The protocol was immunoSEQ multiplex PCR, while the TCRdb copy is restricted to in-frame clones and leaves out a portion. Among fewer than 110,000 clones, 81% were seen once, and the ten largest hold around 2%. Sequenced input: PBMCs. The source of these receptors is a man aged 25 to 45 in good health and CMV-seronegative.

The rearrangement links TRBV27 to TRBJ2-7, with D possibly being TRBD1 (5 bases). There are 14 residues in the CDR3. Germline CDR1 MNHEY, CDR2 SMNVEV (reference sequence). V was cut by 1 base and J by 0 bases, with 7 bases left in between. In DNA form, the CDR3 reads TGTGCCAGCAGTTTATACAGGAGCTCCTACGAGCAGTACTTC. It codes for CASSLYRSSYEQYF.

The CDR3 DNA sequence: TGCAGCGTCCAGACAGCTAATCAGCCCCAGCATTTT. Residues: CSVQTANQPQHF. This chain links TRBV29-1 with TRBJ1-5; tentatively, D is TRBD1 (5 bases). The CDR3 spans 12 residues. V lost 6 bases and J lost 4, with 10 bases in between. Germline values: CDR1 SQVTM, CDR2 ANQGSEA.

This chain joins TRBV6-5 and TRBJ1-2; D possibly corresponds to TRBD1 (6 bases). V shed 2 bases and J shed 8 bases, with 12 bases lying between them. Per the germline V gene, CDR1 is MNHEY and CDR2 is SVGAGI. The CDR3 consists of 13 residues. In nucleotides, the CDR3 is TGTGCCAGCAGTTACGGGGGGGGCGGGGGCTACACCTTC. It codes for CASSYGGGGGYTF.

The chain links TRBV7-2 to TRBJ1-2, with D unclear. The CDR3 sequence is 13 residues long. The germline V and J ends were trimmed by 3 bases and 4 bases, with 9 bases remaining between them. Germline CDR1 is SGHTA and CDR2 is FQGNSA. Written as DNA, the CDR3 is TGTGCCAGCAGCTTTGGGCTCGTCTATGGCTACACCTTC. It translates to CASSFGLVYGYTF.

This clone occurred a few times. One end of the junction varies from germline; a read error may be responsible. CDR3 in DNA: TGTGCTAGCAGCTTATCAGCCCGGGGAACAGATACGCAGTATTTT. Amino acids: CASSLSARGTDTQYF. J is TRBJ2-3 and V is TRBV7-7, with D possibly matching TRBD2 (5 bases). This CDR3 is built from 15 residues. The germline gives CDR1 SSHAT, CDR2 FNYEAQ (reference sequence).

This chain joins TRBV28 and TRBJ2-5; the D gene is possibly TRBD2 (5 bases). The CDR3 totals 13 residues. The germline V gene has CDR1 MDHEN and CDR2 SYDVKM. Trimming pared 9 bases from V and 7 bases from J, leaving 18 bases between. The CDR3 region is CASLAAGLGTQYF. CDR3 coding DNA: TGTGCCAGTCTCGCGGCAGGACTGGGGACCCAGTACTTC.

The CDR3 is CASSAGQGAYEQYF. In nucleotides, the CDR3 is TGTGCCAGCAGCGCGGGACAGGGGGCCTACGAGCAGTACTTC. The chain uses TRBV11-1 and TRBJ2-7, with TRBD1 matching 11 bases. Germline CDR1 is SGHAT and CDR2 is FQDESV (reference sequence). V trimming: 5 bases; J trimming: 2 bases; junction bases outside the gene matches: 2. The CDR3 length is 14 residues.

This clone was picked up one time. The chain uses TRBV6-1 and TRBJ1-2; D is undetermined. Looked up from germline, CDR1 is MNHNS and CDR2 is SASEGT. Trimming pared 3 bases from V and 5 bases from J, leaving 13 bases between. This CDR3 spans 14 amino acids. The chain's CDR3 is CASSEVTTRYGYTF. In DNA form, the CDR3 reads TGTGCCAGCAGTGAGGTCACTACTCGGTATGGCTACACCTTC.

This rearrangement joins TRBV7-3 to TRBJ2-7; tentatively, D is TRBD2 (6 bases). The CDR3 runs 15 residues. With 0 bases removed from V and 5 bases from J, the gap between germline ends came to 14 bases. Germline CDR1 is SGHTA and CDR2 is FQGTGA. The CDR3 is CASSLTAGGGDEQYF. CDR3 coding DNA: TGTGCCAGCAGCTTAACGGCTGGAGGAGGGGACGAGCAGTACTTC.

This chain connects TRBV9 to TRBJ1-3; D is unclear. CDR1 is SGDLS, CDR2 YYNGEE, per germline. V lost 0 bases to trimming and J lost 8 bases, with 15 bases between them. The CDR3 spans 15 residues. The CDR3 is CASSVELGSRDTIYF. As DNA, the CDR3 is TGTGCCAGCAGCGTAGAGTTGGGGAGTCGGGACACCATATATTTT.

The rearrangement links TRBV30 to TRBJ2-7; 8 nucleotides agree with TRBD1. Germline-derived CDR1 and CDR2 are GTSNPN and SVGIG (reference sequence). V lost 5 bases and J lost 3; bases outside the gene matches: 9. This CDR3 comprises 14 residues. CDR3 in amino acids: CAWGVGTGFYEQYF. CDR3 DNA sequence: TGTGCCTGGGGGGTCGGGACAGGTTTCTACGAGCAGTACTTC.

V gene TRBV30 combines with J gene TRBJ2-2; maybe TRBD2 (7 bases). V dropped 8 bases and J dropped 4 bases, with 17 bases sitting between them. Germline values: CDR1 GTSNPN, CDR2 SVGIG (reference sequence). This CDR3 has 14 amino acids. The CDR3 loop is CAIKGGASTGELFF. In DNA, the CDR3 is TGTGCCATTAAGGGGGGGGCCTCCACCGGGGAGCTGTTTTTT.

The V and J genes are TRBV5-6 and TRBJ2-5; D remains unclear. Germline V gene sequence: CDR1 SGHDT, CDR2 YYEEEE. V lost 4 bases and J lost 5, with 6 bases in between. The CDR3 consists of 11 residues. The DNA for the CDR3 is TGTGCCAGCAGCCGGGTGGAGACCCAGTACTTC. Protein sequence: CASSRVETQYF. Combining the CDR3 with reference TRBV5-6 and TRBJ2-5 gives the whole variable domain DAGVTQSPTHLIKTRGQQVTLRCSPKSGHDTVSWYQQALGQGPQFIFQYYEEEERQRGNFPDRFSGHQFPNYSSELNVNALLLGDSALYLCASSRVETQYFGPGTRLLVL.

The rearrangement joins TRBV18 to TRBJ1-1, with D perhaps matching TRBD1 (6 bases). The CDR3 spans 14 residues. Trimming pared 6 bases from V and 4 bases from J, leaving 15 bases between. Germline CDR1 and CDR2: KGHSH and LQKENI. The CDR3 region has the DNA TGTGCCAGCTCGACCGGACAAGGGGGCACTGAAGCTTTCTTT. It translates to CASSTGQGGTEAFF. Combining the CDR3 with reference TRBV18 and TRBJ1-1 gives the whole variable domain NAGVMQNPRHLVRRRGQEARLRCSPMKGHSHVYWYRQLPEEGLKFMVYLQKENIIDESGMPKERFSAEFPKEGPSILRIQQVVRGDSAAYFCASSTGQGGTEAFFGQGTRLTVV.

The J gene is TRBJ1-4, the V gene TRBV19; perhaps TRBD1 as D (5 bases). Trimming stripped 5 bases from V and 7 bases from J, with 8 bases between. Germline assignment: CDR1 LNHDA and CDR2 SQIVND (reference sequence). CDR3 length: 12 residues. DNA for the CDR3: TGTGCCAGTAGTTTCGGGGGTGAAAAACTGTTTTTT. This codes for CASSFGGEKLFF.

This clone turned up a few times. The genes are TRBV4-1 and TRBJ1-5; perhaps TRBD1 as D (5 bases). From germline, CDR1 is MGHRA and CDR2 YSYEKL. The CDR3 spans 14 residues. Deletions cut 0 bases from V and 4 bases from J, with 7 bases between. The CDR3 is CASSQERGNQPQHF. As DNA, the CDR3 is TGCGCCAGCAGCCAAGAAAGGGGTAATCAGCCCCAGCATTTT.

The chain has TRBV14 and TRBJ2-5, with 12 bases aligning to TRBD2. The V gene end was trimmed by 4 bases and the J gene end by 2 bases; junction bases not matched to a gene: 5. Per germline, CDR1 SGHDN and CDR2 FVKESK. CDR3 length: 16 amino acids. This CDR3 is CASSLIGLAGQETQYF. The CDR3 DNA is TGTGCCAGCAGCCTAATAGGACTAGCGGGGCAAGAGACCCAGTACTTC.

The chain carries TRBV6-5 and TRBJ2-7, with unresolved D. This CDR3 spans 11 amino acids. Per germline, CDR1 MNHEY and CDR2 SVGAGI. Trimming removed 3 bases at V and 6 bases at J, with 6 bases between. The CDR3: CASSYYSEQYF. In DNA form, the CDR3 reads TGTGCCAGCAGTTATTATTCCGAGCAGTACTTC.

The chain recombines TRBV5-1 with TRBJ1-1; 9 bases line up with TRBD1. The CDR3 runs 16 residues. Germline CDR1 SGHRS, CDR2 YFSETQ. The V gene end was trimmed by 6 bases and the J gene end by 4 bases; junction bases not matched to a gene: 13. The CDR3 coding sequence is TGCGCCAGCACCGCGGGACAGGGTGGCGGAAGCACTGAAGCTTTCTTT. Translating it yields CASTAGQGGGSTEAFF. The complete variable domain, with remaining parts taken from reference TRBV5-1 and TRBJ1-1, reads KAGVTQTPRYLIKTRGQQVTLSCSPISGHRSVSWYQQTPGQGLQFLFEYFSETQRNKGNFPGRFSGRQFSNSRSEMNVSTLELGDSALYLCASTAGQGGGSTEAFFGQGTRLTVV.

V usage is TRBV9 and J usage is TRBJ1-2, with 11 bases matching TRBD1. Looked up from germline, CDR1 is SGDLS and CDR2 is YYNGEE. V dropped 6 bases and J dropped 8; count of bases not matched to a gene: 9. The CDR3 is 14 residues long. CDR3 nucleotide sequence: TGTGCCAGCAAGGGGACAGGGGGTTTAAGCGGCTACACCTTC. It encodes CASKGTGGLSGYTF.

This clone is a singleton in its sample. CDR3 loop: CASGSDRRHNYGYTF. The DNA of the CDR3 is TGTGCTAGTGGTTCAGACAGGAGACATAACTATGGCTACACCTTC. The chain employs TRBV12-5 and TRBJ1-2; weak D call: TRBD1 (6 bases). The V end lost 4 bases, the J end lost 1 base, and 13 bases lay between the germline ends. The germline CDR1 and CDR2 sequences are LGHNT and FRNRAP. This CDR3 has 15 residues.

A few counts support this clone. The V call is TRBV6-4, the J call TRBJ1-1; D not certain. The CDR3 is made up of 14 amino acids. Per germline, CDR1 MRHNA and CDR2 SNTAGT. Trimming removed 8 bases from V and 5 bases from J, with 18 bases in between. CDR3 amino acids: CASQPREGGTEAFF. CDR3 in DNA: TGTGCCAGCCAACCACGGGAGGGTGGGACTGAAGCTTTCTTT.

This clone was picked up one time. The rearrangement joins TRBV30 to TRBJ2-5, with TRBD2 matching 8 bases. Trimming took 8 bases from V and 5 from J; bases not matched to a gene: 13. In germline, CDR1 is GTSNPN, CDR2 SVGIG (reference sequence). The CDR3 has 14 amino acids. The CDR3 region has the DNA TGTGCCGGGAATGCCGGGGGGGCCGGGGAGACCCAGTACTTC. Residues: CAGNAGGAGETQYF.

J is TRBJ1-1 and V is TRBV6-1; D uncertain. The CDR3 loop spans 15 amino acids. Trimming pared 6 bases from V and 2 bases from J, leaving 16 bases between. Germline V gene sequence: CDR1 MNHNS, CDR2 SASEGT. In nucleotides, the CDR3 is TGTGCCAGCAGCAAAAGTCCGGGATCCAACACTGAAGCTTTCTTT. It yields the protein CASSKSPGSNTEAFF.

The V call is TRBV29-1, the J call TRBJ2-1; 7 positions match TRBD2. The germline V gene encodes CDR1 SQVTM and CDR2 ANQGSEA. Trimming at V came to 6 bases and at J to 9 bases, leaving 14 bases not matched to a gene. This CDR3 is 14 amino acids long. DNA for the CDR3: TGCAGCGTCGCAAGCGGGGTAATCCGTGGTGAGCAGTTCTTC. Protein sequence: CSVASGVIRGEQFF.

This chain links TRBV5-4 with TRBJ2-2; 9 bases are shared with TRBD2. Germline V gene sequence: CDR1 SGHNT, CDR2 YYREEE (reference sequence). V shed 0 bases, J shed 1 base, and the junction held 7 bases outside the gene matches. This CDR3 is built from 18 residues. The CDR3 is CASSLVYLTSGNTGELFF. Here the CDR3 DNA reads TGTGCCAGCAGCTTGGTCTATTTGACTAGCGGGAACACCGGGGAGCTGTTTTTT.

In this sample, this clone turned up once. The chain joins TRBV29-1 to TRBJ1-4; 8 nucleotides line up with TRBD1. Germline V lookup: CDR1 SQVTM, CDR2 ANQGSEA. The length of the CDR3 is 15 residues. V shed 6 bases, J shed 1 base, and the junction held 7 bases outside the gene matches. CDR3 amino acids: CSVIRQGQTNEKLFF. CDR3 DNA sequence: TGCAGCGTCATCCGACAGGGGCAAACTAATGAAAAACTGTTTTTT.

The J gene is TRBJ2-7, the V gene TRBV30; no reliable D call. CDR1 is GTSNPN, CDR2 SVGIG, per germline (reference sequence). Trimming cost V 0 bases and J 5 bases, with 8 bases left between them. The CDR3 sequence is 12 residues long. Written as DNA, the CDR3 is TGTGCCTGGAGTGTAACAGTCCACGAGCAGTACTTC. Protein sequence: CAWSVTVHEQYF.

The V call is TRBV5-8, the J call TRBJ1-3, with D uncertain. The V and J ends lost 4 bases and 2 bases respectively, with 10 bases between them. The CDR3 loop spans 14 amino acids. The V gene's germline CDR1 is SGHTS and CDR2 YDEGEE. CDR3 bases: TGTGCCAGCAGCACCGGACTCGCTGGAAACACCATATATTTT. Its protein is CASSTGLAGNTIYF.

Only one count was recorded for this clone. The rearrangement joins TRBV7-2 to TRBJ2-7, with 7 bases that match TRBD2. V lost 1 base to trimming and J lost 3 bases; unmatched junction nucleotides: 3. The CDR3 is 14 amino acids. Germline CDR1 and CDR2: SGHTA and FQGNSA. In DNA, the CDR3 is TGTGCCAGCAGCTTAGGACTAGCACGCTACGAGCAGTACTTC. Translated: CASSLGLARYEQYF.

CDR3 DNA: TGTGCCTGGAGTGTAAGGGCAGGCGGGCAGGGCTACACCTTC. Its protein product is CAWSVRAGGQGYTF. The chain is built from TRBV30 and TRBJ1-2; unclear D gene. Trimming took off 0 bases at V and 8 bases at J, with 16 bases between the two ends. The CDR3 extends over 14 amino acids. The germline CDR1 and CDR2 sequences are GTSNPN and SVGIG (reference sequence).